Below, 2 T cell receptor beta chains from the same sample are listed, as sequenced in a study of T cells in women clearing cervical HPV infection (dated by TCRdb to the late 2010s). Receptors were amplified or captured by the immunoSEQ multiplex PCR assay. TCRdb mirrors the immuneACCESS table, restricted to in-frame sequences. Some clones are absent from its copies; in checked studies, under half trace to an unresolved V gene, and the reason for the others is unknown. The data table for this sample lists some 50,000 clones. Of the sample, approximately 0.98% falls within the top ten clones. Sequencing was carried out using blood buffy coat. The receptors stem from a woman between 18 and 70 years old with a cervical HPV16 infection that either progressed to CIN3+ or cleared (not recorded which).

In the case of this clone: The CDR3 end falls 3 residues outside the read, so it is completed with the germline J gene. The chain has TRBV20-1 and TRBJ1-6; 7 bases are shared with TRBD1. CDR1 is DFQATT, CDR2 SNEGSKA, per germline (reference sequence). Trimming removed 5 bases from V and 3 bases from J; junction bases left unmatched: 10. CDR3 length: 16 residues. The CDR3 is CSAPLVGQSYNSPLHF. The part of the CDR3 DNA that was read is TGCAGTGCTCCGTTGGTGGGACAGAGCTATAATTCACCC.

For this clone: The read finishes 3 residues shy of the CDR3 end, and the germline J gene is used to complete it. The V call is TRBV20-1, the J call TRBJ1-6, with a tentative D call TRBD1 (5 bases). Germline V lookup: CDR1 DFQATT, CDR2 SNEGSKA (reference sequence). This CDR3 has 13 amino acids. Trimming left V 6 bases short and J 6 bases short, with 12 bases between. CDR3 residues: CSAWLGPNSPLHF. The sequenced CDR3 bases are TGCAGTGCCTGGTTGGGGCCTAATTCACCC.